This T cell receptor (beta chain) appears in the sequencing data of a study of quantifying T cell responses using KT2 cells. Overall study context: RNA was reverse transcribed with TCR alpha and beta constant-region primers.

Each cDNA got a UMI-containing oligo ligated at its 3' end. First-round PCR used 4 cycles and beta primers RC1.1 and RC1.2 covering TRBC1 and TRBC2. TCRdb re-analysed the UMI-ligation and nested PCR reads in MiXCR, keeping a single row per CDR3 protein. The table has fewer than 60,000 distinct CDR3 sequences, roughly 11% seen once. The CDR3 contains 15 residues. J lost 2 bases, V lost 3 bases, and 4 bases had no gene match. Germline CDR1 SGHNT, CDR2 YENEEA. The TCR comes from a human donor. This rearrangement joins TRBV11-3 to TRBJ1-3; 7 bases line up with TRBD1. The sequencing input was PBMCs spiked with cells of the T cell clone KT2. This chain's CDR3 is CASSFTQGPGNTIYF. CDR3 in DNA: TGTGCCAGCAGCTTCACACAGGGGCCTGGAAACACCATATATTTT.